Presented here are 4 T cell receptor beta chains from one specimen sequenced in a study of CD8+ T cells in alopecia areata. Isolated RNA was reverse transcribed into cDNA used as the sequencing template. Sequencing was performed with immunoSEQ multiplex PCR; in TCRdb, only in-frame clones are kept and a portion is missing. This table holds roughly 190,000 clones, 45% to 65% found once. The treatment: oral pan-JAK inhibitor, 5-10 mg twice daily. Sequencing was performed on CD4+ T cells sorted from blood, taken at week 4, from a patient treated with tofacitinib. The receptors shown here come from a human donor with alopecia areata.

This chain joins TRBV4-3 and TRBJ1-6; D is unclear. Germline CDR1 LGHNA, CDR2 YSLEER. Trimming shortened V by 1 base and J by 10 bases, and 8 bases separated the two germline ends. The CDR3 runs 13 residues. The CDR3 nucleotides read TGCGCCAGCAGCCAAGGAGGGATCTCACCCCTCCACTTT. Protein product: CASSQGGISPLHF.

This chain uses TRBV6-5 with TRBJ2-3; the D call may be TRBD1 or TRBD2 (5 bases each). Trimming shortened V by 4 bases and J by 0 bases, and 14 bases separated the two germline ends. Germline V gene lookup returns CDR1 MNHEY and CDR2 SVGAGI. The length of the CDR3 is 16 residues. The CDR3 loop is CASSLNGDGSTDTQYF. CDR3 DNA: TGTGCCAGCAGTTTGAATGGGGACGGAAGCACAGATACGCAGTATTTT.

V and J are TRBV7-2 and TRBJ2-7; D call uncertain. Per germline, CDR1 SGHTA and CDR2 FQGNSA. The CDR3 loop spans 14 amino acids. V was clipped by 2 bases and J by 0 bases, with 8 bases between them. This CDR3 is CASSLRTYSYEQYF. CDR3 coding DNA: TGTGCCAGCAGCTTACGAACTTACTCCTACGAGCAGTACTTC. Looking up the rest from reference TRBV7-2 and TRBJ2-7 gives the full variable domain: GAGVSQSPSNKVTEKGKDVELRCDPISGHTALYWYRQSLGQGLEFLIYFQGNSAPDKSGLPSDRFSAERTGGSVSTLTIQRTQQEDSAVYLCASSLRTYSYEQYFGPGTRLTVT.

DNA for the CDR3: TGTGCCTGGACGAAACCGGGACAGGGGAACACTGAAGCTTTCTTT. Amino acids: CAWTKPGQGNTEAFF. The rearrangement joins TRBV30 to TRBJ1-1; 9 nucleotides align to TRBD1. The CDR3 covers 15 residues. Germline-derived CDR1 and CDR2 are GTSNPN and SVGIG (reference sequence). J was trimmed by 1 base and V by 4 bases; bases with no gene match: 7.